The 18 T cell receptor beta chains reported below all come from one sample, sequenced in a study of blood T cells in healthy people across ages. Alongside a J-beta primer mix, a sample-barcoded 5' primer served in a second PCR lasting about 7 to 12 cycles. TCRdb reprocessed the 5' RACE reads via MiXCR and lists one record per CDR3 protein. Of hundreds of thousands of distinct CDR3 sequences in the sample, about 45% were seen once. Sequenced input: blood. The source is an elderly man in good health.

This clonotype was detected a few times. The V call is TRBV29-1, the J call TRBJ2-1; tentatively, D is TRBD2 (5 bases). The germline V gene has CDR1 SQVTM and CDR2 ANQGSEA. Trimming took off 0 bases at V and 4 bases at J, with 10 bases between the two ends. The CDR3 is 14 amino acids. CDR3 loop: CSVEDLTRYNEQFF. CDR3 coding DNA: TGCAGCGTTGAAGATCTAACTAGATACAATGAGCAGTTCTTC.

This clonotype was counted a few times. The junction shows a germline mismatch at one end, possibly a read error. CDR3: CASSFSGVTETQYF. The CDR3 coding sequence is TGTGCTAGCAGTTTTTCGGGAGTAACAGAGACCCAGTACTTC. The V gene is TRBV27, the J gene TRBJ2-7; D is possibly TRBD2 (6 bases). The last part of the DNA fits TRBJ2-5 better; the J call may be wrong. CDR1 is MNHEY and CDR2 is SMNVEV in the germline V gene (reference sequence). The CDR3 has 14 amino acids.

The chain carries TRBV29-1 and TRBJ2-3; maybe TRBD2 (5 bases). This CDR3 has 12 residues. Germline V gene sequence: CDR1 SQVTM, CDR2 ANQGSEA. With 6 bases removed from V and 4 bases from J, the gap between germline ends came to 11 bases. The CDR3 loop reads CSVRKRADTQYF. The CDR3 DNA reads as TGCAGCGTGAGAAAGAGGGCAGATACGCAGTATTTT.

In regard to this clonotype: A read error is possible here, since a much larger clone lies one base away. The chain carries TRBV7-2 and TRBJ2-1; D ambiguous. This CDR3 is built from 14 residues. The germline V gene has CDR1 SGHTA and CDR2 FQGNSA. Trimming took off 0 bases at V and 13 bases at J, with 16 bases between the two ends. CDR3 in amino acids: CASSLARFTGHQFF. CDR3 sequence (DNA): TGTGCCAGCAGCTTAGCGCGCTTCACGGGCCATCAGTTCTTC. Full variable domain (outside the CDR3, taken from reference TRBV7-2 and TRBJ2-1): GAGVSQSPSNKVTEKGKDVELRCDPISGHTALYWYRQSLGQGLEFLIYFQGNSAPDKSGLPSDRFSAERTGGSVSTLTIQRTQQEDSAVYLCASSLARFTGHQFFGPGTRLTVL.

The chain joins TRBV5-1 to TRBJ1-6, with TRBD1 matching over 7 bases. Losses at the gene ends were 4 bases for V and 7 bases for J; bases not matched to a gene: 8. CDR1 is SGHRS, CDR2 YFSETQ, per germline. This CDR3 has 15 amino acids. CDR3 residues: CASSRSGQSNSPLHF. The CDR3 DNA is TGCGCCAGCAGCCGATCGGGACAGTCGAATTCACCCCTCCACTTT.

This clonotype was seen a few times. The chain carries TRBV10-3 and TRBJ1-2; 8 bases agree with TRBD1. Unmatched junction bases numbered 7, after V lost 7 bases and J lost 0 bases. The CDR3 is 15 amino acids. From germline, CDR1 is ENHRY and CDR2 SYGVKD. CDR3 DNA: TGTGCCATCACCCCGGACAGGGCGTCTAACTATGGCTACACCTTC. It encodes CAITPDRASNYGYTF.

The gene calls are TRBV7-2 and TRBJ2-5; 8 bases match TRBD2. This CDR3 has 14 amino acids. In germline, CDR1 is SGHTA, CDR2 FQGNSA. J gave up 4 bases and V 5 bases, and 6 bases lay outside the gene matches. CDR3 protein: CASSPGLAPETQYF. CDR3 DNA sequence: TGTGCCAGCAGCCCTGGACTAGCTCCAGAGACCCAGTACTTC.

This chain joins TRBV20-1 and TRBJ2-5; D is possibly TRBD2 (5 bases). This CDR3 region has 13 residues. V was clipped by 4 bases and J by 0 bases, with 9 bases between them. Germline V gives CDR1 DFQATT, CDR2 SNEGSKA (reference sequence). CDR3 bases: TGCAGTGCTATCGAGACTAACCAAGAGACCCAGTACTTC. It yields the protein CSAIETNQETQYF.

The chain uses TRBV20-1 and TRBJ1-6; D gene unclear. Trimming pared 1 base from V and 13 bases from J, leaving 17 bases between. Germline CDR1 and CDR2: DFQATT and SNEGSKA (reference sequence). The CDR3 spans 14 residues. The CDR3 region has the DNA TGCAGTGCTAGAGGGAGTTTAGGGATTGAGCCCCTCCACTTT. As protein: CSARGSLGIEPLHF.

The chain uses TRBV4-2 and TRBJ1-1; D is unresolved. The germline V gene encodes CDR1 LGHNA and CDR2 YNFKEQ. CDR3 size: 14 residues. V lost 0 bases and J 4 bases, leaving 9 bases between the germline ends. CDR3 protein: CASSQERVSTEAFF. In DNA form, the CDR3 reads TGTGCCAGCAGCCAAGAAAGGGTTTCCACTGAAGCTTTCTTT.

The chain combines TRBV6-2 or TRBV6-3 with TRBJ2-5; 7 positions match TRBD2. The germline CDR1 and CDR2 sequences are MNHEY and SVGEGT. The CDR3 spans 16 residues. J was trimmed by 3 bases and V by 5 bases; bases with no gene match: 12. CDR3 nucleotides: TGTGCCAGCAGTCCCCTGGGGGGGAGCGCAGAAGAGACCCAGTACTTC. Amino acids: CASSPLGGSAEETQYF.

This clonotype has a count of ten or more. The chain is built from TRBV20-1 and TRBJ2-1; the match to TRBD2 covers 9 bases. The CDR3 runs 15 residues. Germline assignment: CDR1 DFQATT and CDR2 SNEGSKA (reference sequence). Germline trimming cut 4 bases from V and 6 bases from J; bases unmatched to any gene: 10. This chain's CDR3 is CSATLSGRGGNEQFF. As DNA, the CDR3 is TGCAGTGCTACTCTTAGCGGGAGAGGGGGCAATGAGCAGTTCTTC.

V and J are TRBV6-5 and TRBJ2-1; 9 nucleotides match TRBD2. Looked up from germline, CDR1 is MNHEY and CDR2 is SVGAGI. The CDR3 is 16 residues long. After removal of 7 bases from V and 4 bases from J, the junction contained 11 bases not matched to a gene. The chain's CDR3 is CASKAPRLAGYNEQFF. Here the CDR3 DNA reads TGTGCCAGCAAAGCGCCCCGGCTAGCGGGGTACAATGAGCAGTTCTTC.

This clonotype appeared a few times. The CDR3 reads CASSLGRAENSEAFF. The DNA for the CDR3 is TGTGCCAGCAGCTTAGGCCGGGCAGAGAATAGTGAAGCTTTCTTT. The gene calls are TRBV11-3 and TRBJ1-1; D remains ambiguous. CDR1 is SGHNT and CDR2 is YENEEA in the germline V gene. This CDR3 region has 15 residues. Deletions cut 1 base from V and 7 bases from J, with 16 bases between.

This chain uses TRBV28 with TRBJ2-6, with TRBD1 matching over 8 bases. Trimming cost V 3 bases and J 2 bases; bases outside gene matches: 6. This CDR3 has 17 residues. CDR1 is MDHEN, CDR2 SYDVKM, per germline. The CDR3 loop is CASSFPRTGTGANVLTF. DNA of the CDR3: TGTGCCAGCAGTTTCCCCCGGACAGGGACTGGGGCCAACGTCCTGACTTTC.

This chain's CDR3 is CASSVGDRGGSTEAFF. The CDR3 region has the DNA TGTGCCAGCAGCGTAGGGGACAGGGGGGGCAGCACTGAAGCTTTCTTT. The genes are TRBV9 and TRBJ1-1; 11 positions match TRBD1. Germline assignment: CDR1 SGDLS and CDR2 YYNGEE. The CDR3 is 16 amino acids. With 0 bases clipped from V and 4 bases from J, the junction kept 5 bases outside the gene matches.

V gene TRBV11-2 combines with J gene TRBJ2-2; 7 bases match TRBD1. The V segment lost 5 bases and the J segment 4 bases; nucleotides outside the gene matches: 4. The germline CDR1 and CDR2 sequences are SGHAT and FQNNGV. This CDR3 spans 14 amino acids. The CDR3 bases are TGTGCCAGCAGCCCTGACAGGGTCACCGGGGAGCTGTTTTTT. It translates to CASSPDRVTGELFF.

A note on this clonotype: Compared with germline, one end of the junction differs, possibly owing to a read error. V usage is TRBV6-1 and J usage is TRBJ2-3; TRBD2 agrees at 10 bases. CDR3 size: 15 residues. Germline CDR1 MNHNS, CDR2 SASEGT. The CDR3 DNA follows: TGTGCCAGCAGTGAATCGGGACTAGCGACAGGTACGCAGTATTTT. Protein: CASSESGLATGTQYF.